Shown below are 7 T cell receptor beta chains from a single sample sequenced in a study of T cell repertoires in cytomegalovirus infection. TCRdb called the reads again in MiXCR, with one record for every CDR3 protein. Of about 740,000 distinct CDR3 sequences in the sample, roughly a third were seen once. The specimen sequenced was PBMCs. These receptors all come from a human donor in good health (CMV status not recorded). Some clones in this sample may be carry-over from other donors' samples.

This chain connects TRBV7-6 to TRBJ1-2, with a tentative D call TRBD1 (6 bases). The CDR3 is 14 amino acids. Trimming left V 8 bases short and J 7 bases short, with 20 bases between. CDR1 is SGHVS, CDR2 FNYEAQ, per germline. CDR3 nucleotides: TGTGCCAGCCAATCTACGACGGGGGGCGCTGGCTACACCTTC. The encoded protein is CASQSTTGGAGYTF.

The genes are TRBV10-3 and TRBJ1-1, with D uncertain. The V gene's germline CDR1 is ENHRY and CDR2 SYGVKD. The CDR3 has 16 amino acids. V shed 2 bases and J shed 9 bases, with 22 bases lying between them. CDR3 loop: CAISEATPGPPMKAFF. Written as DNA, the CDR3 is TGTGCCATCAGTGAGGCGACACCTGGACCCCCCATGAAAGCTTTCTTT.

The table lists this clonotype with a few counts. The chain links TRBV6-5 to TRBJ2-5, with D perhaps TRBD2 (6 bases). Germline CDR1 is MNHEY and CDR2 is SVGAGI. This CDR3 is built from 15 residues. The V and J ends lost 5 bases and 4 bases respectively, with 17 bases between them. The CDR3 loop is CASSPSRDFPETQYF. CDR3 nucleotides: TGTGCCAGCAGTCCAAGCCGGGACTTCCCAGAGACCCAGTACTTC.

In this sample, this clonotype turned up a few times. The CDR3 DNA follows: TGTGCCAGCAGTTGGGGCGATCGAGCAACTAATGAAAAACTGTTTTTT. Its protein product is CASSWGDRATNEKLFF. V is TRBV12-3 or TRBV12-4 and J is TRBJ1-4; D might be TRBD1 (5 bases). The CDR3 covers 16 residues. Trimming removed 4 bases at V and 0 bases at J, with 12 bases between.

The V gene is TRBV5-1, the J gene TRBJ2-7; 9 positions agree with TRBD1. There are 14 residues in the CDR3. Per the germline V gene, CDR1 is SGHRS and CDR2 is YFSETQ. V dropped 7 bases and J dropped 0; count of bases not matched to a gene: 5. As DNA, the CDR3 is TGCGCCAGCTCCACGACAGGGGGCTCCTACGAGCAGTACTTC. It yields the protein CASSTTGGSYEQYF.

This clonotype was seen at least ten times. This sequence joins TRBV18 and TRBJ2-2; D remains unclear. V gave up 5 bases and J gave up 4 bases, with 14 bases separating them. CDR1 is KGHSH, CDR2 LQKENI, per germline. This CDR3 has 15 residues. This chain's CDR3 is CASSTNIGATGELFF. For the CDR3, the DNA is TGTGCCAGCTCAACCAATATTGGCGCCACCGGGGAGCTGTTTTTT.

This chain uses TRBV9 with TRBJ2-1; 13 bases align to TRBD2. The CDR3 totals 16 residues. The V and J ends lost 0 bases and 7 bases, in that order; junction bases with no gene match: 4. Per germline, CDR1 SGDLS and CDR2 YYNGEE. CDR3 region: CASSVEGLAGMNEQFF. In DNA form, the CDR3 reads TGTGCCAGCAGCGTAGAGGGACTAGCGGGGATGAATGAGCAGTTCTTC.